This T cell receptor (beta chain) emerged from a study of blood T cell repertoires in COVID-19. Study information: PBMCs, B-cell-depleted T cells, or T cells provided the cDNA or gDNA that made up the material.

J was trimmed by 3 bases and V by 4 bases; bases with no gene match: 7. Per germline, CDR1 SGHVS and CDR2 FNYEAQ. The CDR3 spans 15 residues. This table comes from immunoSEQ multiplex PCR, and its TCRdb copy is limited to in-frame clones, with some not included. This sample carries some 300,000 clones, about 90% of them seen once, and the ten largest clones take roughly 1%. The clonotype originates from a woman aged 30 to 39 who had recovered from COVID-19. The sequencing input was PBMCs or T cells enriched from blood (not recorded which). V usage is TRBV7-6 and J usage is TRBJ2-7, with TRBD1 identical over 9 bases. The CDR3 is CASSSTGTGSYEQYF. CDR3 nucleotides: TGTGCCAGCAGCTCAACCGGGACAGGGAGCTACGAGCAGTACTTC.